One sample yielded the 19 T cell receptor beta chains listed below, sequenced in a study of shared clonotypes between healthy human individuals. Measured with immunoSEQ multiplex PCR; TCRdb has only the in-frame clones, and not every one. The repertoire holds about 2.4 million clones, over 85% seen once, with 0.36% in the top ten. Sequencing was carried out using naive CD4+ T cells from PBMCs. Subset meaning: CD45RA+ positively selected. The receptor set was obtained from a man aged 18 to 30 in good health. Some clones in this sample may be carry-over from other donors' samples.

This CDR3 reads CASSRRDRVHYGYTF. In DNA, the CDR3 is TGTGCCAGCAGCCGCAGGGATAGGGTGCACTATGGCTACACCTTC. This chain connects TRBV7-2 to TRBJ1-2; D might be TRBD1 (5 bases). Germline V CDR1 and CDR2: SGHTA, FQGNSA. The CDR3 contains 15 residues. V lost 5 bases and J 3 bases, leaving 16 bases between the germline ends.

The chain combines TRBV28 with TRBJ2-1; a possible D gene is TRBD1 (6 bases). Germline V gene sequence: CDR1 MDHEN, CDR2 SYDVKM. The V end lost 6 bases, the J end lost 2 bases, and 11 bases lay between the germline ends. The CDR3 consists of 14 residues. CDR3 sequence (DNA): TGTGCCAGCAGCCCAGGGGTACCCTACAATGAGCAGTTCTTC. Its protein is CASSPGVPYNEQFF. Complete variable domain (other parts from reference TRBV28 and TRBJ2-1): DVKVTQSSRYLVKRTGEKVFLECVQDMDHENMFWYRQDPGLGLRLIYFSYDVKMKEKGDIPEGYSVSREKKERFSLILESASTNQTSMYLCASSPGVPYNEQFFGPGTRLTVL.

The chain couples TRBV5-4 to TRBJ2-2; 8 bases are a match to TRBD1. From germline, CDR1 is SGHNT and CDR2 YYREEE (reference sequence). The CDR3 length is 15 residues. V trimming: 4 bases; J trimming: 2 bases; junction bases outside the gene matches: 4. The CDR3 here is CASSRDRINTGELFF. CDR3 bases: TGTGCCAGCAGCCGGGACAGGATTAACACCGGGGAGCTGTTTTTT.

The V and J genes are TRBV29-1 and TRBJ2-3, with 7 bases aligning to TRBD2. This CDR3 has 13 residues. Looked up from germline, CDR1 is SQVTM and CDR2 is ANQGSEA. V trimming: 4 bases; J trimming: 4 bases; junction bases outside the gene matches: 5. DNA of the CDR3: TGCAGCGTTGTCCGACTAGCATCAGATACGCAGTATTTT. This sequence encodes CSVVRLASDTQYF.

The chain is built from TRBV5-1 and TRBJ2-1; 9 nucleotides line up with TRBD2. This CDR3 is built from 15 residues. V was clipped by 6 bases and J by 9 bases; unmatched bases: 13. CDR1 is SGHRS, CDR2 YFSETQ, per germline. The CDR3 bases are TGCGCCAGCACCAATATAGCGGGAGAGGCCCGTGAGCAGTTCTTC. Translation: CASTNIAGEAREQFF. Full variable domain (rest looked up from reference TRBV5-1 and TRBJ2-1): KAGVTQTPRYLIKTRGQQVTLSCSPISGHRSVSWYQQTPGQGLQFLFEYFSETQRNKGNFPGRFSGRQFSNSRSEMNVSTLELGDSALYLCASTNIAGEAREQFFGPGTRLTVL.

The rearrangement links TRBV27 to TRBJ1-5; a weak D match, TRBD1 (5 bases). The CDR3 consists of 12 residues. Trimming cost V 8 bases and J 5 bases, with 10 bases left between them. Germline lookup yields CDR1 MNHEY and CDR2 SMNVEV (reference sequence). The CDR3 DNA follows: TGTGCCAGCGGTTCCAGGGATCAGCCCCAGCATTTT. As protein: CASGSRDQPQHF.

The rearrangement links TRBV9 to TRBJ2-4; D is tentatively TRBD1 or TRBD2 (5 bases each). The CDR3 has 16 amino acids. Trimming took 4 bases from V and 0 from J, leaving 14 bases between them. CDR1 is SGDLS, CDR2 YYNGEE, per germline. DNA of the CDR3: TGTGCCAGCAGCCCAGCAGGGACGGTAGCCAAAAACATTCAGTACTTC. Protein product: CASSPAGTVAKNIQYF.

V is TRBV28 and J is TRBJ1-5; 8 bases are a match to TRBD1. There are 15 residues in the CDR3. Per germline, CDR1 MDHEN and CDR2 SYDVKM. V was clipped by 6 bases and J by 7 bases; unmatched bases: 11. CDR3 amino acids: CASSPIDRGRQPQHF. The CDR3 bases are TGTGCCAGCAGCCCGATTGACAGGGGTAGGCAGCCCCAGCATTTT.

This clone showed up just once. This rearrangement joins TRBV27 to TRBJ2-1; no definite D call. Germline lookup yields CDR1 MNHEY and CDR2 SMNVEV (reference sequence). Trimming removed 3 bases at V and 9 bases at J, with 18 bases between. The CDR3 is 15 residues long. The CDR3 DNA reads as TGTGCCAGCAGTTTCGACCGGTACCACAGATCTGAGCAGTTCTTC. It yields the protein CASSFDRYHRSEQFF.

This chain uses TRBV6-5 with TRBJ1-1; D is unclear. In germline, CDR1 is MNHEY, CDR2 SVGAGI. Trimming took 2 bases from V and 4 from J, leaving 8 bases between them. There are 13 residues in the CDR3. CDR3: CASSYARPTEAFF. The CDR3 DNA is TGTGCCAGCAGTTACGCCAGGCCCACTGAAGCTTTCTTT.

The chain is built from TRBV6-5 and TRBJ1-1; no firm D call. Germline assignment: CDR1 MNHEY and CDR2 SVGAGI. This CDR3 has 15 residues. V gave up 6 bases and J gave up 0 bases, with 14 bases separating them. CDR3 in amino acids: CASRVGWDMNTEAFF. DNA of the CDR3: TGTGCCAGCAGGGTAGGGTGGGATATGAACACTGAAGCTTTCTTT.

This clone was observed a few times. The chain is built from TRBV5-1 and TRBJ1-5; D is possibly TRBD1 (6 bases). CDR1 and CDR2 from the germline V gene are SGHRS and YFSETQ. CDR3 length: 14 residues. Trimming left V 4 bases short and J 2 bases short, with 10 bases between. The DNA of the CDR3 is TGCGCCAGCAGCGCATCAGGGGGCAATCAGCCCCAGCATTTT. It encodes CASSASGGNQPQHF. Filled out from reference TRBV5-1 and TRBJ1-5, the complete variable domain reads KAGVTQTPRYLIKTRGQQVTLSCSPISGHRSVSWYQQTPGQGLQFLFEYFSETQRNKGNFPGRFSGRQFSNSRSEMNVSTLELGDSALYLCASSASGGNQPQHFGDGTRLSIL.

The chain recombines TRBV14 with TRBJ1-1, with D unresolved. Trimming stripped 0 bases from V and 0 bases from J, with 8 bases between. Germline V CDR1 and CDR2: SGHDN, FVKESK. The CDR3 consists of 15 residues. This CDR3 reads CASSQEPGMNTEAFF. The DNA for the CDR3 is TGTGCCAGCAGCCAAGAACCGGGGATGAACACTGAAGCTTTCTTT.

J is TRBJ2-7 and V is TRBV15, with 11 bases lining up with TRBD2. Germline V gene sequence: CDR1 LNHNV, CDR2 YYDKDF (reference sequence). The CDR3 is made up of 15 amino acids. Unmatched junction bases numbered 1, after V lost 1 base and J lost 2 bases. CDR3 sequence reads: CATSRVSGRAYEQYF. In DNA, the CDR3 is TGTGCCACCAGCAGAGTTAGCGGGAGGGCCTACGAGCAGTACTTC.

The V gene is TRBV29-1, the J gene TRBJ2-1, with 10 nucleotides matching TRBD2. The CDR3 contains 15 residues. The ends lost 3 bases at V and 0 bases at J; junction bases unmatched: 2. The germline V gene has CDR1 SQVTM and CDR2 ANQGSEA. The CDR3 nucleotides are TGCAGCGTTGATAGCGGGAGGACCTCCTACAATGAGCAGTTCTTC. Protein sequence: CSVDSGRTSYNEQFF.

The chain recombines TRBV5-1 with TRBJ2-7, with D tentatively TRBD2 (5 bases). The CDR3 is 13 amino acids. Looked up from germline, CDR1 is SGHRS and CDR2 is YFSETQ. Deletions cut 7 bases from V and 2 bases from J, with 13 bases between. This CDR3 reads CASGKIGAYEQYF. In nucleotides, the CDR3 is TGCGCCAGCGGAAAAATCGGGGCCTACGAGCAGTACTTC.

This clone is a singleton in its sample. The CDR3 sequence is CASSQGMGQGAGYNEKLFF. The CDR3 DNA reads TGTGCCAGCAGCCAAGGAATGGGACAGGGGGCGGGGTATAATGAAAAACTGTTTTTT. V usage is TRBV4-2 and J usage is TRBJ1-4; TRBD1 agrees at 12 bases. This CDR3 has 19 residues. With V trimmed by 1 base and J by 4 bases, 10 bases remained unmatched. Germline V gives CDR1 LGHNA, CDR2 YNFKEQ.

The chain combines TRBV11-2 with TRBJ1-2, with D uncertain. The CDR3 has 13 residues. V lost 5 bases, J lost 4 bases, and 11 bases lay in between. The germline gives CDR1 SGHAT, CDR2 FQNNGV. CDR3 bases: TGTGCCAGCAGCGGCGGGGTAGGCTATGGCTACACCTTC. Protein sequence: CASSGGVGYGYTF.

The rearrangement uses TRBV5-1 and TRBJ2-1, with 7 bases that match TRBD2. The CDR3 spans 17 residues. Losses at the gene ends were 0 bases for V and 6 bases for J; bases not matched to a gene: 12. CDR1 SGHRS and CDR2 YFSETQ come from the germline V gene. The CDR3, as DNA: TGCGCCAGCAGCTTGGTAGGACTAGGCTTTTCTAGCAATGAGCAGTTCTTC. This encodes CASSLVGLGFSSNEQFF.